Below, 32 T cell receptor beta chains from the same sample are listed, as sequenced in a study of cytomegalovirus exposure and HLA in healthy donors listed by TCRdb under 2017. Libraries came from the immunoSEQ multiplex PCR assay. A mixture of 60 forward primers for TCR Vbeta segments and 13 reverse primers for TCR Jbeta segments was used in the multiplex PCR. In TCRdb, the immuneACCESS table is reduced to in-frame sequences with V and J assigned. These tables do not hold every clone; where another copy was compared, an unresolved V gene accounts for under half, and the others remain unexplained. The sample table lists roughly 200,000 clones, under 70% of them with a count of one. The ten largest clones represent 2.6% of the sample. The sample was PBMCs. The receptors were gathered from a man in his forties in good health and CMV-seropositive.

This clone was seen only once. The CDR3 bases are TGTGCCAGCAGCTGGGACAGGGGGCGCAGCATCACTGAAGCTTTCTTT. It codes for CASSWDRGRSITEAFF. The chain combines TRBV7-2 with TRBJ1-1, with 12 bases aligning to TRBD1. The CDR3 is 16 residues long. With V trimmed by 4 bases and J by 4 bases, 7 bases remained unmatched. Germline assignment: CDR1 SGHTA and CDR2 FQGNSA.

The chain joins TRBV2 to TRBJ1-5; possibly TRBD1 for D (5 bases). Trimming shortened V by 8 bases and J by 7 bases, and 15 bases separated the two germline ends. Germline V CDR1 and CDR2: SNHLY, FYNNEI. The CDR3 contains 13 residues. This CDR3 reads CASRRVLGQPQHF. In DNA form, the CDR3 reads TGTGCCAGCCGCAGGGTTTTAGGGCAGCCCCAGCATTTT.

The chain employs TRBV11-1 and TRBJ2-7; no clear D gene. Germline CDR1 is SGHAT and CDR2 is FQDESV (reference sequence). The CDR3 has 15 residues. Deletions cut 1 base from V and 0 bases from J, with 10 bases between. The CDR3 DNA follows: TGTGCCAGCAGCTTAGGGCGCGGTAGCTCCTACGAGCAGTACTTC. This gives the protein CASSLGRGSSYEQYF.

V gene TRBV2 combines with J gene TRBJ2-5, with TRBD1 matching over 10 bases. The last part of the DNA fits TRBJ2-7 better; the J call may be wrong. Per the germline V gene, CDR1 is SNHLY and CDR2 is FYNNEI. The length of the CDR3 is 14 residues. The CDR3 coding sequence is TGTGCCAGCAGAGCGGACAGGGGGTTCCACGAGCAGTACTTC. Residues: CASRADRGFHEQYF.

This clone was found once. This chain connects TRBV5-1 to TRBJ2-1; a weak D match, TRBD2 (6 bases). Between the trimmed V and J ends, which lost 4 bases and 6 bases, there was a span of 20 bases. CDR3 length: 16 amino acids. Per the germline V gene, CDR1 is SGHRS and CDR2 is YFSETQ. CDR3 in amino acids: CASSRIPGVLVNEQFF. CDR3 DNA: TGCGCCAGCAGCCGTATCCCGGGGGTTTTAGTCAATGAGCAGTTCTTC.

CDR3 amino acids: CASSLNPDMNTEAFF. CDR3 bases: TGTGCCAGCAGCTTAAATCCGGACATGAACACTGAAGCTTTCTTT. The rearrangement joins TRBV7-6 to TRBJ1-1; D perhaps matches TRBD1 (5 bases). With 2 bases removed from V and 0 bases from J, the gap between germline ends came to 10 bases. This CDR3 region has 15 residues. Germline V gene lookup returns CDR1 SGHVS and CDR2 FNYEAQ. Full variable domain (outside the CDR3, taken from reference TRBV7-6 and TRBJ1-1): GAGVSQSPRYKVTKRGQDVALRCDPISGHVSLYWYRQALGQGPEFLTYFNYEAQQDKSGLPNDRFSAERPEGSISTLTIQRTEQRDSAMYRCASSLNPDMNTEAFFGQGTRLTVV.

This clone was seen more than once but under ten times. The chain uses TRBV9 and TRBJ2-3; D unresolved. The CDR3 consists of 12 residues. Germline CDR1 reads SGDLS; CDR2 reads YYNGEE. V lost 4 bases to trimming and J lost 5 bases, with 8 bases between them. As DNA, the CDR3 is TGTGCCAGCAGCTCTACTATAGATACGCAGTATTTT. Translation gives CASSSTIDTQYF. The variable domain in full, with the rest retrieved from reference TRBV9 and TRBJ2-3, is DSGVTQTPKHLITATGQRVTLRCSPRSGDLSVYWYQQSLDQGLQFLIQYYNGEERAKGNILERFSAQQFPDLHSELNLSSLELGDSALYFCASSSTIDTQYFGPGTRLTVL.

This clone was detected a few times. The rearrangement uses TRBV6-1 and TRBJ1-6; D might be TRBD1 (5 bases). Germline CDR1 is MNHNS and CDR2 is SASEGT. The CDR3 is 14 amino acids. Deletions cut 2 bases from V and 8 bases from J, with 10 bases between. Here the CDR3 DNA reads TGTGCCAGCAGTGAACAGGGTGGCGATTCACCCCTCCACTTT. Translation gives CASSEQGGDSPLHF.

This rearrangement joins TRBV29-1 to TRBJ2-1; D is possibly TRBD2 (6 bases). Germline-derived CDR1 and CDR2 are SQVTM and ANQGSEA. The CDR3 extends over 13 amino acids. V lost 7 bases and J 6 bases, leaving 16 bases between the germline ends. CDR3 DNA: TGCAGCGCGTCACCCTACGGGGGCAATGAGCAGTTCTTC. Its protein product is CSASPYGGNEQFF.

On this clone itself: Germline is not matched at one junction end, which may reflect a read error. The rearrangement links TRBV5-4 to TRBJ2-7, with D possibly TRBD2 on 7 matching bases. The CDR3 has 15 residues. Looked up from germline, CDR1 is SGHNT and CDR2 is YYREEE (reference sequence). The DNA of the CDR3 is TGTGCCAGCAGCTTGAGGGGGGGAGCTTCCTACGCGCAGTACTTC. This sequence encodes CASSLRGGASYAQYF.

The chain has TRBV6-1 and TRBJ2-7, with 10 nucleotides matching TRBD2. CDR1 and CDR2 (germline): MNHNS, SASEGT. The V and J ends lost 9 bases and 5 bases, in that order; junction bases with no gene match: 7. This CDR3 comprises 13 residues. This chain's CDR3 is CASSGGRVHEQYF. Here the CDR3 DNA reads TGTGCCAGTAGCGGGGGGCGAGTCCACGAGCAGTACTTC.

This chain joins TRBV6-5 and TRBJ1-1; 9 positions match TRBD1. The CDR3 length is 13 residues. Germline CDR1 reads MNHEY; CDR2 reads SVGAGI. The V gene end was trimmed by 7 bases and the J gene end by 7 bases; junction bases not matched to a gene: 7. The CDR3 spells CASKGTGRFEAFF. The CDR3 DNA reads TGTGCCAGCAAAGGGACAGGGAGGTTTGAAGCTTTCTTT.

The chain is built from TRBV6-1 and TRBJ2-7, with TRBD1 identical over 8 bases. With V trimmed by 6 bases and J by 2 bases, 6 bases remained unmatched. Germline CDR1 MNHNS, CDR2 SASEGT. This CDR3 is 14 amino acids long. CDR3 in amino acids: CASSLTGATYEQYF. The CDR3 nucleotides are TGTGCCAGCAGCCTGACAGGGGCGACCTACGAGCAGTACTTC.

V gene TRBV7-9 combines with J gene TRBJ2-7; 7 bases match TRBD1. This CDR3 is built from 16 residues. V lost 3 bases to trimming and J lost 3 bases; unmatched junction nucleotides: 11. CDR1 and CDR2 (germline): SEHNR, FQNEAQ (reference sequence). In DNA, the CDR3 is TGTGCCAGCAGCTTTTCCCCTGGGGCAGGGGGCTACGAGCAGTACTTC. Translating it yields CASSFSPGAGGYEQYF.

J is TRBJ2-1 and V is TRBV19; 7 bases map to TRBD2. Germline V gene data show CDR1 as LNHDA and CDR2 as SQIVND (reference sequence). The V segment lost 8 bases and the J segment 2 bases; nucleotides outside the gene matches: 3. The CDR3 extends over 13 amino acids. In nucleotides, the CDR3 is TGTGCCAGTCACAGCGGGGCCTACAATGAGCAGTTCTTC. Amino acid sequence: CASHSGAYNEQFF.

The V and J genes are TRBV7-6 and TRBJ2-5; 10 nucleotides line up with TRBD1. After removal of 5 bases from V and 9 bases from J, the junction contained 9 bases not matched to a gene. There are 14 residues in the CDR3. The germline V gene encodes CDR1 SGHVS and CDR2 FNYEAQ. The CDR3 loop reads CASSTDRGWGSQYF. The CDR3 DNA reads TGTGCCAGCAGCACGGACAGGGGGTGGGGTTCCCAGTACTTC.

The chain links TRBV7-9 to TRBJ2-7, with 10 bases lining up with TRBD2. Germline lookup yields CDR1 SEHNR and CDR2 FQNEAQ (reference sequence). The V gene end was trimmed by 5 bases and the J gene end by 0 bases; junction bases not matched to a gene: 7. The CDR3 sequence is 16 residues long. CDR3 coding DNA: TGTGCCAGCAGCCCTCAACCTAGCGGGGGCTCCTACGAGCAGTACTTC. This codes for CASSPQPSGGSYEQYF. The full variable domain, its missing parts supplied by reference TRBV7-9 and TRBJ2-7, is DTGVSQNPRHKITKRGQNVTFRCDPISEHNRLYWYRQTLGQGPEFLTYFQNEAQLEKSRLLSDRFSAERPKGSFSTLEIQRTEQGDSAMYLCASSPQPSGGSYEQYFGPGTRLTVT.

The chain joins TRBV5-4 to TRBJ2-7; 12 bases are a match to TRBD1. Trimming at V came to 0 bases and at J to 6 bases, leaving 10 bases not matched to a gene. The CDR3 runs 17 residues. CDR1 SGHNT and CDR2 YYREEE come from the germline V gene (reference sequence). CDR3 bases: TGTGCCAGCAGCTTGGGGATTCGGGACAGGGGGCAGGTCGAGCAGTACTTC. It encodes CASSLGIRDRGQVEQYF.

The chain carries TRBV6-1 and TRBJ1-5, with 8 bases identical to TRBD1. The germline gives CDR1 MNHNS, CDR2 SASEGT. V was pared by 4 bases and J by 5 bases, with 19 bases of the junction left unmatched. The CDR3 length is 19 residues. The CDR3 here is CASSGYSRTGTGSYQPQHF. The CDR3 bases are TGTGCCAGCAGTGGCTACTCTCGAACGGGGACAGGTTCCTATCAGCCCCAGCATTTT.

V and J are TRBV9 and TRBJ2-5; 7 positions agree with TRBD2. V was pared by 2 bases and J by 5 bases, with 12 bases of the junction left unmatched. Germline assignment: CDR1 SGDLS and CDR2 YYNGEE. The CDR3 sequence is 16 residues long. The CDR3 nucleotides read TGTGCCAGCAGCGTCGGCCTCAGCGGGGCGGGGGAGACCCAGTACTTC. Encoded protein: CASSVGLSGAGETQYF.

This clone was seen once. The chain joins TRBV15 to TRBJ2-3, with TRBD1 matching 7 bases. This CDR3 region has 18 residues. Trimming removed 0 bases from V and 2 bases from J; junction bases left unmatched: 11. Germline loops: CDR1 LNHNV, CDR2 YYDKDF (reference sequence). DNA of the CDR3: TGTGCCACCAGCAGAGATTTTAGAGGGACAGAAAACACAGATACGCAGTATTTT. It translates to CATSRDFRGTENTDTQYF.

This chain links TRBV27 with TRBJ1-2; D not resolved. Trimming removed 3 bases from V and 4 bases from J, with 9 bases in between. CDR1 is MNHEY and CDR2 is SMNVEV in the germline V gene (reference sequence). The CDR3 covers 13 residues. CDR3 nucleotides: TGTGCCAGCAGTTTGTCCGGGATCTATGGCTACACCTTC. It specifies CASSLSGIYGYTF.

This clone was observed a few times. The rearrangement joins TRBV9 to TRBJ2-3; 7 nucleotides line up with TRBD1. Unmatched junction bases numbered 7, after V lost 3 bases and J lost 6 bases. CDR3 length equals 14 residues. Germline V gives CDR1 SGDLS, CDR2 YYNGEE. CDR3 in amino acids: CASSADRVGDTQYF. The CDR3 DNA sequence: TGTGCCAGCAGCGCCGACAGGGTGGGGGATACGCAGTATTTT.

This sequence joins TRBV13 and TRBJ1-6, with a tentative D call TRBD1 (6 bases). This CDR3 has 14 amino acids. Trimming took 8 bases from V and 6 from J, leaving 14 bases between them. Germline-derived CDR1 and CDR2 are PRHDT and FYEKMQ (reference sequence). Here the CDR3 DNA reads TGTGCCAGCTCGTTGGGGGCGGTTAATTCACCCCTCCACTTT. As protein: CASSLGAVNSPLHF. Together with reference TRBV13 and TRBJ1-6, the CDR3 gives the full variable domain: AAGVIQSPRHLIKEKRETATLKCYPIPRHDTVYWYQQGPGQDPQFLISFYEKMQSDKGSIPDRFSAQQFSDYHSELNMSSLELGDSALYFCASSLGAVNSPLHFGNGTRLTVT.

As DNA, the CDR3 is TGTGCCAGCAGCTTGAATGAGGGGGTTTTTGGCTACACCTTC. Translated: CASSLNEGVFGYTF. The V gene is TRBV5-4, the J gene TRBJ1-2; TRBD1 might be the D (6 bases). The CDR3 extends over 14 amino acids. From germline, CDR1 is SGHNT and CDR2 YYREEE (reference sequence). V gave up 1 base and J gave up 7 bases, with 14 bases separating them.

V gene TRBV4-1 combines with J gene TRBJ1-2; D not certain. Germline lookup yields CDR1 MGHRA and CDR2 YSYEKL. The V and J ends lost 5 bases and 1 base respectively, with 14 bases between them. CDR3 length equals 15 residues. The CDR3 reads CASSVRDKGNYGYTF. CDR3 nucleotide sequence: TGCGCCAGCAGCGTCCGGGATAAGGGTAACTATGGCTACACCTTC.

This clone appeared many times. The chain joins TRBV6-5 to TRBJ2-7, with 10 bases fitting TRBD1. Germline CDR1 MNHEY, CDR2 SVGAGI. The trim removed 4 bases at V and 3 bases at J, leaving 6 bases unmatched. There are 15 residues in the CDR3. The CDR3 coding sequence is TGTGCCAGCAGTTCCCCGGGACAGGGGCACTACGAGCAGTACTTC. As protein: CASSSPGQGHYEQYF.

This clone was seen a few times. The rearrangement uses TRBV6-1 and TRBJ1-6; D uncertain. Per germline, CDR1 MNHNS and CDR2 SASEGT. The ends were cut back, 5 bases at V and 7 bases at J, with 12 bases in the middle. The length of the CDR3 is 14 residues. The CDR3 is CASSSPLSNSPLHF. The DNA of the CDR3 is TGTGCCAGCAGTTCCCCTCTTTCCAATTCACCCCTCCACTTT.

This chain joins TRBV6-5 and TRBJ2-7; the match to TRBD2 covers 8 bases. From germline, CDR1 is MNHEY and CDR2 SVGAGI. The CDR3 has 14 amino acids. V dropped 2 bases and J dropped 2; count of bases not matched to a gene: 2. In nucleotides, the CDR3 is TGTGCCAGCAGTTACCGGGAGGGGCCCTACGAGCAGTACTTC. Encoded protein: CASSYREGPYEQYF.

This clone was counted a few times. The chain combines TRBV5-8 with TRBJ2-7; 9 bases map to TRBD2. CDR3 length: 14 amino acids. Germline trimming cut 3 bases from V and 6 bases from J; bases unmatched to any gene: 7. Per the germline V gene, CDR1 is SGHTS and CDR2 is YDEGEE. CDR3 loop: CASSSRLAGREQYF. In DNA form, the CDR3 reads TGTGCCAGCAGCTCCCGCCTAGCGGGACGCGAGCAGTACTTC.

This clone occurred a few times. The chain employs TRBV6-5 and TRBJ2-7, with D hard to call. V shed 0 bases and J shed 2 bases, with 2 bases lying between them. The CDR3 has 12 residues. Germline loops: CDR1 MNHEY, CDR2 SVGAGI. This CDR3 reads CASSYSTYEQYF. For the CDR3, the DNA is TGTGCCAGCAGTTACTCCACCTACGAGCAGTACTTC.

This chain connects TRBV9 to TRBJ2-2; weak D call: TRBD1 (6 bases). CDR1 is SGDLS and CDR2 is YYNGEE in the germline V gene. The CDR3 is 15 residues long. V gave up 1 base and J gave up 4 bases, with 11 bases separating them. This CDR3 is CASSVLQGTTGELFF. The CDR3 DNA follows: TGTGCCAGCAGCGTACTACAGGGAACCACCGGGGAGCTGTTTTTT.